This T cell receptor beta chain originates from a study of identical twins. This clonotype was seen a few times. What it binds is not known. After template switching added a universal primer site, the resulting cDNA carried unique molecular identifiers. MiXCR, run by TCRdb on the 5' RACE reads, gives a single entry per CDR3 protein. Among more than 650,000 distinct CDR3 sequences listed, over 5% were seen once. The CDR3 length is 15 residues. The V gene lost 7 bases and the J gene lost 3 bases, with 19 bases spanning the gap. The germline gives CDR1 SGHTA, CDR2 FQGNSA. General study points: Cord blood beta clonotypes present at high abundance carried fewer insertions; no such pattern appeared in memory repertoires.

This TCR came from a man aged 18 to 29 in good health. Sequencing input: naive T cells sorted from blood. The genes are TRBV7-2 and TRBJ2-7; D uncertain. The CDR3 is CASKFLPDGNYEQYV. The DNA of the CDR3 is TGTGCCAGCAAATTCCTTCCGGACGGCAACTACGAGCAGTACGTC.